These 29 T cell receptor beta chains share one sample of origin, sequenced in a study of post-analysis software for immune sequencing data. cDNA libraries for TCR beta contained unique molecular identifiers. TCRdb reprocessed the PCR reads via MiXCR and lists one record per CDR3 protein. The sample contains approximately 150,000 distinct CDR3 sequences, roughly 31% of which appear only once. Study outcomes and limitations: Comparison of patients with controls showed a handful of TRBV segments more frequent in patients, TRBV5-6, TRBV5-1 and TRBV20-1 among them.

No cognate antigen is known for these TCRs. The sample taken for sequencing was blood. The source of these receptors is a girl aged 10-17 years with multiple sclerosis.

This clonotype was found a few times. The chain links TRBV5-1 to TRBJ2-3; 9 bases agree with TRBD1. Germline V gene sequence: CDR1 SGHRS, CDR2 YFSETQ. The length of the CDR3 is 16 residues. V gave up 9 bases and J gave up 3 bases; unmatched junction bases: 14. The CDR3 is CANGTGPFSETDTQYF. The CDR3 DNA reads TGCGCCAACGGGACAGGGCCGTTTTCTGAGACAGATACGCAGTATTTT. Full variable domain (remainder filled in from reference TRBV5-1 and TRBJ2-3): KAGVTQTPRYLIKTRGQQVTLSCSPISGHRSVSWYQQTPGQGLQFLFEYFSETQRNKGNFPGRFSGRQFSNSRSEMNVSTLELGDSALYLCANGTGPFSETDTQYFGPGTRLTVL.

This clonotype has a count of ten or more. V gene TRBV7-6 combines with J gene TRBJ2-5; 7 bases fit TRBD1. The CDR3 is 14 residues long. CDR1 and CDR2 from the germline V gene are SGHVS and FNYEAQ. With 8 bases clipped from V and 4 bases from J, the junction kept 10 bases outside the gene matches. DNA for the CDR3: TGTGCCAGCGGACAGGTCCAACGAGGAGAGACCCAGTACTTC. Translating it yields CASGQVQRGETQYF.

This clonotype was found many times. The rearrangement links TRBV27 to TRBJ2-6; D might be TRBD1 (5 bases). The V and J ends lost 4 bases and 1 base respectively, with 8 bases between them. The CDR3 runs 15 residues. Germline assignment: CDR1 MNHEY and CDR2 SMNVEV (reference sequence). CDR3 sequence: CASSWTYSGANVLTF. Written as DNA, the CDR3 is TGTGCCAGCAGTTGGACATATTCTGGGGCCAACGTCCTGACTTTC. Combining the CDR3 with reference TRBV27 and TRBJ2-6 gives the whole variable domain EAQVTQNPRYLITVTGKKLTVTCSQNMNHEYMSWYRQDPGLGLRQIYYSMNVEVTDKGDVPEGYKVSRKEKRNFPLILESPSPNQTSLYFCASSWTYSGANVLTFGAGSRLTVL.

The chain combines TRBV7-9 with TRBJ1-2, with TRBD1 as a possible D gene (6 bases). Germline CDR1 and CDR2: SEHNR and FQNEAQ (reference sequence). The CDR3 has 15 residues. V gave up 1 base and J gave up 5 bases, with 14 bases separating them. The CDR3 sequence: CASSLGDKGLYGYTF. The CDR3 region has the DNA TGTGCCAGCAGCTTAGGGGACAAGGGATTATATGGCTACACCTTC. The whole variable domain, filled in from reference TRBV7-9 and TRBJ1-2, reads DTGVSQNPRHKITKRGQNVTFRCDPISEHNRLYWYRQTLGQGPEFLTYFQNEAQLEKSRLLSDRFSAERPKGSFSTLEIQRTEQGDSAMYLCASSLGDKGLYGYTFGSGTRLTVV.

This chain connects TRBV27 to TRBJ1-2; TRBD1 is a possible D gene (5 bases). The CDR3 totals 15 residues. V was clipped by 7 bases and J by 1 base, with 16 bases between them. Germline assignment: CDR1 MNHEY and CDR2 SMNVEV (reference sequence). The DNA of the CDR3 is TGTGCCAGCAAAATGGGACTAGGCGATAACTATGGCTACACCTTC. It encodes CASKMGLGDNYGYTF.

This clonotype occurred many times. The V call is TRBV3-1, the J call TRBJ1-1; 8 bases align to TRBD1. The CDR3 loop spans 14 amino acids. The germline V gene encodes CDR1 LGHDT and CDR2 YNNKEL (reference sequence). V shed 0 bases and J 9 bases; nucleotides not matched to a gene: 6. The CDR3 DNA reads as TGTGCCAGCAGCCAAGACCTGGACAGGGTGAAAGCTTTCTTT. Protein: CASSQDLDRVKAFF.

This rearrangement joins TRBV5-6 to TRBJ2-1, with D possibly TRBD2 on 6 matching bases. Deletions cut 0 bases from V and 9 bases from J, with 13 bases between. CDR3 length equals 14 residues. The germline V gene has CDR1 SGHDT and CDR2 YYEEEE. The CDR3 here is CASSLAMVAAEQFF. CDR3 DNA sequence: TGTGCCAGCAGCTTGGCAATGGTAGCGGCTGAGCAGTTCTTC.

To note about this clonotype: This could be a read error, since a much larger clone is one nucleotide away. The gene calls are TRBV20-1 and TRBJ2-1; D gene unclear. Germline lookup yields CDR1 DFQATT and CDR2 SNEGSKA (reference sequence). Deletions cut 0 bases from V and 0 bases from J, with 12 bases between. This CDR3 is built from 16 residues. The CDR3 loop reads CSARDAVGNSYNEQFF. DNA for the CDR3: TGCAGTGCTAGAGATGCGGTGGGGAACTCCTACAATGAGCAGTTCTTC.

This clonotype occurred many times. The rearrangement links TRBV6-5 to TRBJ2-1; the D gene is possibly TRBD2 (6 bases). Germline lookup yields CDR1 MNHEY and CDR2 SVGAGI. This CDR3 is built from 15 residues. V dropped 4 bases and J dropped 0 bases, with 10 bases sitting between them. CDR3 nucleotides: TGTGCCAGCAGTTTAGCGGATACCTCCTACAATGAGCAGTTCTTC. Protein sequence: CASSLADTSYNEQFF.

Concerning this clonotype itself: A clone one base away is much larger, so this may be a read error. The chain uses TRBV12-3 or TRBV12-4 and TRBJ1-6, with D perhaps matching TRBD1 (5 bases). The CDR3 spans 14 residues. CDR3 in DNA: TGTGCCAGCAGTTCACAGGCATGGGACTCACCCCCCCACTTT. This sequence encodes CASSSQAWDSPPHF.

In its sample, this clonotype was seen many times. V usage is TRBV28 and J usage is TRBJ2-3; D gene ambiguous. The germline V gene encodes CDR1 MDHEN and CDR2 SYDVKM. Trimming took off 5 bases at V and 2 bases at J, with 8 bases between the two ends. The CDR3 spans 13 residues. The CDR3 is CASSGDPTDTQYF. The CDR3 DNA is TGTGCCAGCAGTGGGGATCCCACAGATACGCAGTATTTT. Combining the CDR3 with reference TRBV28 and TRBJ2-3 gives the whole variable domain DVKVTQSSRYLVKRTGEKVFLECVQDMDHENMFWYRQDPGLGLRLIYFSYDVKMKEKGDIPEGYSVSREKKERFSLILESASTNQTSMYLCASSGDPTDTQYFGPGTRLTVL.

The chain couples TRBV7-9 to TRBJ2-7, with no clear D. This CDR3 is built from 16 residues. Trimming stripped 5 bases from V and 5 bases from J, with 22 bases between. Germline CDR1 reads SEHNR; CDR2 reads FQNEAQ (reference sequence). CDR3 sequence: CASSTRPDKDRHEQYF. The CDR3 coding sequence is TGTGCCAGCAGCACGAGGCCCGACAAGGATCGGCACGAGCAGTACTTC.

This clonotype was detected only a few times. This chain joins TRBV5-1 and TRBJ2-5; D unclear. Per germline, CDR1 SGHRS and CDR2 YFSETQ. The CDR3 consists of 16 residues. Trimming removed 4 bases from V and 0 bases from J, with 16 bases in between. For the CDR3, the DNA is TGCGCCAGCAGCCTTCTCGGGCAGCAGTACCAAGAGACCCAGTACTTC. The encoded protein is CASSLLGQQYQETQYF. Complete variable domain (other parts from reference TRBV5-1 and TRBJ2-5): KAGVTQTPRYLIKTRGQQVTLSCSPISGHRSVSWYQQTPGQGLQFLFEYFSETQRNKGNFPGRFSGRQFSNSRSEMNVSTLELGDSALYLCASSLLGQQYQETQYFGPGTRLLVL.

Details on this clonotype: Since a much larger clone is just one base distant, this may be a read error. V gene TRBV4-2 combines with J gene TRBJ1-2; no clear D gene. Germline CDR1 reads LGHNA; CDR2 reads YNFKEQ. The ends were cut back, 0 bases at V and 4 bases at J, with 15 bases in the middle. This CDR3 spans 16 amino acids. The CDR3 is CASSQEREGSRYGYTF. DNA of the CDR3: TGTGCCAGCAGCCAAGAGAGGGAAGGGTCTCGCTATGGCTACACCTTC.

This clonotype was seen at least ten times. The CDR3 spells CASSFLLAGGLYEQYF. The DNA of the CDR3 is TGTGCCAGCAGTTTCCTGCTAGCGGGAGGGCTCTACGAGCAGTACTTC. The rearrangement joins TRBV12-3 or TRBV12-4 to TRBJ2-7, with 12 bases fitting TRBD2. Unmatched junction bases numbered 6, after V lost 3 bases and J lost 3 bases. This CDR3 contains 16 residues.

The CDR3 DNA reads as TGTGCCTTCAGAAACAGGGTTAACTATGGCTACACCTTC. It codes for CAFRNRVNYGYTF. The rearrangement links TRBV30 to TRBJ1-2, with TRBD1 as a possible D gene (6 bases). The V gene's germline CDR1 is GTSNPN and CDR2 SVGIG (reference sequence). V was pared by 7 bases and J by 1 base, with 13 bases between. The CDR3 has 13 amino acids.

This clonotype was detected ten times or more. The chain combines TRBV2 with TRBJ2-3, with TRBD2 as a possible D gene (5 bases). This CDR3 is built from 15 residues. Trimming took 2 bases from V and 3 from J, leaving 12 bases between them. Germline V gene sequence: CDR1 SNHLY, CDR2 FYNNEI. The CDR3 bases are TGTGCCAGCAGTGAACGGACGGGGAAAACAGATACGCAGTATTTT. Protein sequence: CASSERTGKTDTQYF.

This clonotype was recorded once. The chain combines TRBV18 with TRBJ2-5; perhaps TRBD2 as D (5 bases). The J call may not be correct, given that the DNA end is closer to TRBJ2-7. The CDR3 is 14 residues long. Germline CDR1 KGHSH, CDR2 LQKENI. The CDR3 region has the DNA TGTGCCAGCTCACCCGATCGGGGTAAGGGCGAGCAGTACTTC. This translates into CASSPDRGKGEQYF.

About this clonotype: This may come from a read error, since a much larger clone is one base off. For the CDR3, the DNA is TGTGCCAGCAGCCCCTCCGCCACAGGGAGTAATGAGCAGTTCTTC. This sequence encodes CASSPSATGSNEQFF. V usage is TRBV12-3 or TRBV12-4 and J usage is TRBJ2-1; a weak D match, TRBD1 (6 bases). V was trimmed by 6 bases and J by 7 bases, leaving 19 bases between them. This CDR3 contains 15 residues.

To note about this clonotype: Given a much more abundant clone one base away, this may be a read error. The V gene is TRBV12-5, the J gene TRBJ2-4; D is perhaps TRBD1 or TRBD2 (5 bases each). The CDR3 runs 12 residues. Looked up from germline, CDR1 is LGHNT and CDR2 is FRNRAP. Trimming took off 6 bases at V and 13 bases at J, with 16 bases between the two ends. The CDR3 reads CASGLTEREQYF. The CDR3 DNA follows: TGTGCTAGTGGCCTGACAGAAAGGGAGCAGTACTTC.

In this sample, this clonotype turned up a few times. V usage is TRBV28 and J usage is TRBJ2-7, with 8 positions matching TRBD1. CDR1 and CDR2 (germline): MDHEN, SYDVKM. The CDR3 sequence is 14 residues long. V lost 5 bases and J lost 4; bases outside the gene matches: 7. This CDR3 reads CASSLGQGRYEQYF. The CDR3 region has the DNA TGTGCCAGCAGTCTAGGACAGGGTCGGTACGAGCAGTACTTC.

Details on this clonotype: A read error may be the cause here, since a much bigger clone is one base away. The chain carries TRBV7-8 and TRBJ2-5; TRBD1 agrees at 9 bases. The CDR3 is made up of 15 amino acids. CDR1 and CDR2 from the germline V gene are SGHVS and FQNEAQ. V shed 5 bases, J shed 10 bases, and the junction held 14 bases outside the gene matches. CDR3 coding DNA: TGTGCCAGCAGCCCACTGGACAGGGGTATCTACGACCAGTACTTC. It yields the protein CASSPLDRGIYDQYF.

Concerning this clonotype itself: This may stem from a read error, because a much larger clone lies one nucleotide away. The chain links TRBV6-1 to TRBJ2-7; TRBD1 matches at 8 bases. Germline lookup yields CDR1 MNHNS and CDR2 SASEGT. The CDR3 consists of 15 residues. CDR3 DNA: TGTGCCAGCAGTGAACCAGGACAGGGACCCTACGGGCAGTACTTC. Translated: CASSEPGQGPYGQYF.

This rearrangement joins TRBV7-2 to TRBJ2-1, with a possible D match to TRBD2 (5 bases). The CDR3 consists of 13 residues. Germline assignment: CDR1 SGHTA and CDR2 FQGNSA. Trimming took off 1 base at V and 10 bases at J, with 11 bases between the two ends. CDR3 DNA: TGTGCCAGCAGCTTAGATTGGAGCGGCGAGCAGTTCTTC. It translates to CASSLDWSGEQFF.

The chain links TRBV29-1 to TRBJ2-7, with a possible D match to TRBD2 (6 bases). Gene TRBJ2-5 matches the end of the DNA better, so the J call may be wrong. The germline V gene has CDR1 SQVTM and CDR2 ANQGSEA. This CDR3 is 13 amino acids long. The DNA for the CDR3 is TGCAGCGTTGATGCTCGGGGAGGAAAGACCCAGTACTTC. Protein sequence: CSVDARGGKTQYF.

The chain couples TRBV11-1 to TRBJ2-4; 11 bases are a match to TRBD1. The DNA end favors TRBJ2-7, so the J call may be wrong. The CDR3 runs 16 residues. CDR1 SGHAT and CDR2 FQDESV come from the germline V gene (reference sequence). The CDR3 nucleotides are TGTGCCAGCAGCCAACCGCCTGGACAGGGGGCTCACGAGCAGTACTTC. Encoded protein: CASSQPPGQGAHEQYF.

This clonotype was detected only a few times. A much larger clone sits a single nucleotide away, making a read error possible. This rearrangement joins TRBV12-3 or TRBV12-4 to TRBJ2-1; a weak D match, TRBD2 (7 bases). CDR3 size: 17 residues. CDR3 in amino acids: CASSLRGGTDAGNGQFF. CDR3 coding DNA: TGTGCCAGCAGTTTAAGGGGGGGCACGGACGCCGGGAATGGGCAGTTCTTC.

The V and J genes are TRBV7-9 and TRBJ2-1; 8 bases fit TRBD2. The CDR3 length is 15 residues. V shed 4 bases and J 4 bases; nucleotides not matched to a gene: 6. From germline, CDR1 is SEHNR and CDR2 FQNEAQ (reference sequence). Here the CDR3 DNA reads TGTGCCAGCAGCTCTCCGGGAGGGCCGTACAATGAGCAGTTCTTC. Residues: CASSSPGGPYNEQFF.

Points on this clonotype: Since a much larger clone is just one base distant, this may be a read error. The V gene is TRBV20-1, the J gene TRBJ2-5; possible D gene TRBD2, 5 bases. Germline V lookup: CDR1 DFQATT, CDR2 SNEGSKA (reference sequence). The CDR3 is 13 residues long. CDR3 nucleotides: TGCGGTGCTAGAGACTTCACGGGGGAGACCCAGTACTTC. Amino acid sequence: CGARDFTGETQYF.